This TCR beta chain was captured in a study of blood T cell repertoires in COVID-19. Across the whole study: Samples came from the United States, Italy and Spain, spanning acute and convalescent COVID-19. Nucleic acid was either cDNA or gDNA, and it came from T cells, B-cell-depleted T cells, or PBMCs.

Authors' methods: Estimated nucleated cell counts came from reference gene primer amplification. The repertoire was sequenced with immunoSEQ multiplex PCR; TCRdb's copy has only in-frame clones and lacks some. D and trimming come from the DNA, and the V and J calls and clone size come from that table. The sample carries under 200,000 clones, less than 90% recorded once. V lost 4 bases and J lost 8, with 24 bases in between. The CDR3 consists of 16 residues. The germline V gene has CDR1 SGHNT and CDR2 YYREEE (reference sequence). Participants' own reports of clinical history determined their cohort assignment.

The chain recombines TRBV5-4 with TRBJ1-2, with D maybe TRBD1 (5 bases). The clonotype originates from a woman younger than 45 who had been exposed to COVID-19. Sequenced input: PBMCs or T cells enriched from blood (not recorded which). CDR3 nucleotide sequence: TGTGCCAGCAGCGCCGACCCCTCCACCACGGGGGGGGGCTACACCTTC. It specifies CASSADPSTTGGGYTF.